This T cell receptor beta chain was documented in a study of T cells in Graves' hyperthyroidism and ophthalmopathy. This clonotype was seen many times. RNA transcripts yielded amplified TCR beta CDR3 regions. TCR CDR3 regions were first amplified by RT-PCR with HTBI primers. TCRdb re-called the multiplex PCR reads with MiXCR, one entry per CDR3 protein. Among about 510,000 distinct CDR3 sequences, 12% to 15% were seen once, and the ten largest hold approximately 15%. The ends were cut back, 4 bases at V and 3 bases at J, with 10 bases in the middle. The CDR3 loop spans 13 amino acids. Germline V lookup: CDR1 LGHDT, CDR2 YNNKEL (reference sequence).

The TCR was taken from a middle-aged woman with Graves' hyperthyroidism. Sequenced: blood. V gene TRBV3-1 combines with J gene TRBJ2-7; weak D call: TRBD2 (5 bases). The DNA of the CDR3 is TGTGCCAGCAGCCCGGGTAGCGACTACGAGCAGTACTTC. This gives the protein CASSPGSDYEQYF.